This TCR beta chain was sequenced for a study of radiotherapy plus CTLA-4 blockade in lung cancer (dated by TCRdb to the late 2010s). Regarding the research as a whole: Among the enrolled patients, roughly 17% had an objective response, and roughly 30% reached disease control. Summary of the overall study and its limitations: After treatment with radiotherapy and ipilimumab, TCR clones that originated in tumors expanded in peripheral blood. The strongest predictors of response were reported to be early dynamic shifts in blood T cell clones along with a rise in serum interferon-beta following radiation.

The study tested focal radiation therapy combined with CTLA-4 blockade (ipilimumab) in patients with chemo-refractory metastatic non-small-cell lung cancer. Regarding this clone: The clone's antigen remains unknown. Per-base qualities were not stored, and no clone one base away is much larger.

CDR1 and CDR2 are drawn from the germline V gene: SGHDN, FVKESK. The junction shows trimming of 6 bases on V and 4 bases on J, plus 13 bases between the germline ends. The CDR3 numbers 14 residues from cysteine through phenylalanine. Kept here is only the CDR3 DNA, which spans 42 bases and is read in frame from base 1. The library was made by the immunoSEQ multiplex PCR assay. The source is immuneACCESS, and TCRdb retained only in-frame sequences with V and J called. Part of the clones is not carried over; for the studies checked, unresolved V genes explain less than half of this, and the remainder is unexplained. This sample gives 70,000 to 90,000 clones in total; roughly 78% of them show up just once. The biggest ten clones account for less than 7.5% of the sample.

The sequence links TRBV14 to TRBJ2-1; the D gene assignment is ambiguous. The specimen was peripheral blood, collected from a patient treated with radiotherapy plus ipilimumab. This clonotype was sampled from a human donor with non-small cell lung cancer who had a complete response to radiotherapy plus ipilimumab. The CDR3 amino acid sequence is: CASSAHGRYNEQFF. The sequence in DNA is TGTGCCAGCAGTGCCCACGGCAGGTACAATGAGCAGTTCTTC.